The 5 T cell receptor beta chains given below trace back to one sample, sequenced in a study of T cells in localized non-small cell lung cancer. The repertoire was sequenced with immunoSEQ multiplex PCR; TCRdb's copy has only in-frame clones and lacks some. Of about 59,000 clones in the sample, about 90% are singletons; the top ten hold roughly 21%. The sample here was peripheral blood, taken before any cancer treatment. The receptors here all came from a man between 35 and 75 years old with stage I squamous cell lung carcinoma.

The chain joins TRBV7-3 to TRBJ2-2; 8 bases line up with TRBD2. The CDR3 loop spans 16 amino acids. V shed 6 bases and J 7 bases; nucleotides not matched to a gene: 13. Germline V lookup: CDR1 SGHTA, CDR2 FQGTGA. The CDR3 nucleotides read TGTGCCAGCAGATCCATATCCGGGACTAGGGTCGGGGAGCTGTTTTTT. Encoded protein: CASRSISGTRVGELFF. The whole variable domain, remainder taken from reference TRBV7-3 and TRBJ2-2, is GAGVSQTPSNKVTEKGKYVELRCDPISGHTALYWYRQSLGQGPEFLIYFQGTGAADDSGLPNDRFFAVRPEGSVSTLKIQRTERGDSAVYLCASRSISGTRVGELFFGEGSRLTVL.

The V gene is TRBV9, the J gene TRBJ1-1; tentatively, D is TRBD1 (5 bases). Germline V gene data show CDR1 as SGDLS and CDR2 as YYNGEE. The CDR3 is 17 amino acids. The V and J ends lost 0 bases and 0 bases respectively, with 15 bases between them. CDR3: CASSVVGPEGLNTEAFF. The CDR3 DNA reads as TGTGCCAGCAGCGTAGTGGGCCCGGAGGGGCTGAACACTGAAGCTTTCTTT.

The chain uses TRBV6-1 and TRBJ2-7; 8 bases agree with TRBD2. CDR1 is MNHNS, CDR2 SASEGT, per germline. Trimming took 9 bases from V and 6 from J; bases not matched to a gene: 13. The length of the CDR3 is 14 residues. In nucleotides, the CDR3 is TGTGCCAGTTTCATGAGCGGGAGATCGCTCGAGCAGTACTTC. Amino acid sequence: CASFMSGRSLEQYF.

The chain uses TRBV4-3 and TRBJ2-3; 10 nucleotides align to TRBD2. Unmatched junction bases numbered 9, after V lost 0 bases and J lost 6 bases. Germline CDR1 reads LGHNA; CDR2 reads YSLEER. The CDR3 runs 17 residues. The CDR3 DNA sequence: TGCGCCAGCAGCCAAGAGCGACGAGCGGGAGGGGAGGATACGCAGTATTTT. As protein: CASSQERRAGGEDTQYF.

This chain uses TRBV5-1 with TRBJ2-5; 10 bases are shared with TRBD1. This CDR3 has 15 amino acids. CDR1 is SGHRS and CDR2 is YFSETQ in the germline V gene. Trimming took 4 bases from V and 1 from J; bases not matched to a gene: 4. This chain's CDR3 is CASSPRDRGQETQYF. The DNA of the CDR3 is TGCGCCAGCAGCCCCCGGGACAGGGGCCAAGAGACCCAGTACTTC. Filled out from reference TRBV5-1 and TRBJ2-5, the complete variable domain reads KAGVTQTPRYLIKTRGQQVTLSCSPISGHRSVSWYQQTPGQGLQFLFEYFSETQRNKGNFPGRFSGRQFSNSRSEMNVSTLELGDSALYLCASSPRDRGQETQYFGPGTRLLVL.